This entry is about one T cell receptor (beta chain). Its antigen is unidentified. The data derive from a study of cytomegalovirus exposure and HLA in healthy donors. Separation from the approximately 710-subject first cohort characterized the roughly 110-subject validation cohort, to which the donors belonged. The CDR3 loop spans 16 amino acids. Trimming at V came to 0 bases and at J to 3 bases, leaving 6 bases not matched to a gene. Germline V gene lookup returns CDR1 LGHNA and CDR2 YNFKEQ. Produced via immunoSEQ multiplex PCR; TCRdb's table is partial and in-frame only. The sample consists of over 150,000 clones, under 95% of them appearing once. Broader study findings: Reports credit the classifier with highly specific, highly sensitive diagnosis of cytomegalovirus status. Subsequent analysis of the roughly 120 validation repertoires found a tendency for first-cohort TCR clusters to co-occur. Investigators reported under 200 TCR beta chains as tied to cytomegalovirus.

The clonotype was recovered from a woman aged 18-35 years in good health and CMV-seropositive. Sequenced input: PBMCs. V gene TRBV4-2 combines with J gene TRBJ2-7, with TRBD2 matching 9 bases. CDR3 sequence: CASSQEPSGASYEQYF. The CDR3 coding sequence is TGTGCCAGCAGCCAAGAACCTAGCGGGGCCAGCTACGAGCAGTACTTC.